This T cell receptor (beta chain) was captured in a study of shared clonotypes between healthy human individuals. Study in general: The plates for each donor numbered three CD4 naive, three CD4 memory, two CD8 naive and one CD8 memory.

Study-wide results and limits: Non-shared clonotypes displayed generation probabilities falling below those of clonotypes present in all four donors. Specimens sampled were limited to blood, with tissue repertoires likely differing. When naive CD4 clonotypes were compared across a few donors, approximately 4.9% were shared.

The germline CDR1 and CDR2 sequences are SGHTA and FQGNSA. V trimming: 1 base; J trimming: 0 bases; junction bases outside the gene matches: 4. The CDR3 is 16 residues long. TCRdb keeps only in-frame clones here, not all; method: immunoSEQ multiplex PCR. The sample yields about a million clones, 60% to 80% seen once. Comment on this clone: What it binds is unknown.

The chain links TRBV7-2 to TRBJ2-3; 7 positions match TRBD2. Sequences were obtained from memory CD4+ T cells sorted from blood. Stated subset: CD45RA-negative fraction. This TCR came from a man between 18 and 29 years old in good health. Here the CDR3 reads CASSLEPSGSTDTQYF. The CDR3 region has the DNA TGTGCCAGCAGCTTAGAACCTAGCGGAAGCACAGATACGCAGTATTTT.